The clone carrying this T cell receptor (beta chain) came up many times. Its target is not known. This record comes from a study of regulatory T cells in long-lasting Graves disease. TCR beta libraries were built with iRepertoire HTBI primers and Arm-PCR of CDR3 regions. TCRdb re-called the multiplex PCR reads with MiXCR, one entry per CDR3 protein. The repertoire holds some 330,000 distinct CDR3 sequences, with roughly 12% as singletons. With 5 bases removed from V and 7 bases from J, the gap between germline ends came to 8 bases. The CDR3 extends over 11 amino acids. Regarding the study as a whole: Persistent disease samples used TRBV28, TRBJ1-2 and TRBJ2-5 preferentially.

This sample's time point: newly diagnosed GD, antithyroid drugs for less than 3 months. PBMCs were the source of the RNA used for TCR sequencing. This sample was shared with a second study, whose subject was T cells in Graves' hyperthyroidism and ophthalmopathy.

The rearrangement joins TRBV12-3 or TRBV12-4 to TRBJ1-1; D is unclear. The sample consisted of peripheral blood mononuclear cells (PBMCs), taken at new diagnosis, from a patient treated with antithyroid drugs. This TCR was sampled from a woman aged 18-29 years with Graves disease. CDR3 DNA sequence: TGTGCCAGCAGTCGATGGGTTGAAGCTTTCTTT. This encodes CASSRWVEAFF.